One sample yielded the 32 T cell receptor beta chains listed below, sequenced in a study of vaccination and CD4 T cells after COVID-19. What these receptors recognize is not known. The Oncomine TCR Beta short-read assay was applied to DNA of cultured CD4+ T cells. TCRdb fed the PCR reads into MiXCR, producing one record per CDR3 protein. The table records some 18,000 distinct CDR3 sequences, around 50% of them present only once. Treatment noted: approximately nine-day PBMC culture with coronavirus spike peptide pools or control peptides (ViraFEST assay). Sample: CD4+ T cells from blood, cultured in vitro. The receptors originated from a human donor who had recovered from COVID-19.

The V and J genes are TRBV5-1 and TRBJ1-1, with D tentatively TRBD1 (5 bases). Trimming shortened V by 4 bases and J by 2 bases, and 12 bases separated the two germline ends. Looked up from germline, CDR1 is SGHRS and CDR2 is YFSETQ. This CDR3 region has 14 residues. The CDR3 bases are TGCGCCAGCAGCGCAGGGACGGGAAACACTGAAGCTTTCTTT. It codes for CASSAGTGNTEAFF.

This chain connects TRBV30 to TRBJ1-1; no definite D call. Germline CDR1 GTSNPN, CDR2 SVGIG (reference sequence). Trimming pared 4 bases from V and 0 bases from J, leaving 12 bases between. The CDR3 is made up of 14 amino acids. CDR3 amino acids: CAWNRGFMNTEAFF. The CDR3 coding sequence is TGTGCCTGGAACCGGGGATTTATGAACACTGAAGCTTTCTTT.

This clonotype appeared a few times. The V call is TRBV2, the J call TRBJ2-1, with 9 positions matching TRBD2. After removal of 7 bases from V and 9 bases from J, the junction contained 16 bases not matched to a gene. CDR3 length equals 16 residues. Germline values: CDR1 SNHLY, CDR2 FYNNEI. The CDR3 DNA sequence: TGTGCCAGCATTTCTCTAGCGGGATCACTTAGCGGTGAGCAGTTCTTC. This encodes CASISLAGSLSGEQFF.

This clonotype turned up a few times. CDR3 in amino acids: CASRREWDQPQHF. DNA for the CDR3: TGTGCCAGCAGAAGGGAATGGGATCAGCCCCAGCATTTT. The genes are TRBV6-1 and TRBJ1-5; D not certain. The CDR3 is made up of 13 amino acids. Germline-derived CDR1 and CDR2 are MNHNS and SASEGT. V was shortened by 6 bases and J by 5 bases, with 11 bases between the two germline ends.

The chain carries TRBV28 and TRBJ2-1, with TRBD2 as a possible D gene (6 bases). V was shortened by 4 bases and J by 0 bases, with 19 bases between the two germline ends. CDR1 and CDR2 (germline): MDHEN, SYDVKM. CDR3 length: 18 amino acids. The CDR3 region has the DNA TGTGCCAGCAGTTCGTGGGGGTTAGGAGGGAGCTCCTACAATGAGCAGTTCTTC. Encoded protein: CASSSWGLGGSSYNEQFF.

This clonotype came up a few times. The rearrangement uses TRBV7-6 and TRBJ1-1; 7 positions agree with TRBD1. With V trimmed by 4 bases and J by 5 bases, 4 bases remained unmatched. The CDR3 extends over 13 amino acids. Germline-derived CDR1 and CDR2 are SGHVS and FNYEAQ. The CDR3 loop is CASSSQGRTEAFF. Written as DNA, the CDR3 is TGTGCCAGCAGCTCACAGGGGCGAACTGAAGCTTTCTTT.

This chain uses TRBV18 with TRBJ2-7; 9 bases are shared with TRBD1. From germline, CDR1 is KGHSH and CDR2 LQKENI. After removal of 6 bases from V and 7 bases from J, the junction contained 10 bases not matched to a gene. The CDR3 is made up of 14 amino acids. The CDR3: CASSPRQGGYEQYF. The CDR3 DNA reads as TGTGCCAGCTCCCCCCGACAGGGGGGGTATGAGCAGTACTTC.

The chain couples TRBV6-1 to TRBJ2-5; a possible D gene is TRBD2 (6 bases). From germline, CDR1 is MNHNS and CDR2 SASEGT. This CDR3 is built from 13 residues. V lost 9 bases, J lost 1 base, and 12 bases lay in between. The CDR3 loop is CASNRDFQETQYF. CDR3 coding DNA: TGTGCCAGTAATAGGGACTTCCAAGAGACCCAGTACTTC.

V and J are TRBV20-1 and TRBJ2-1; 11 bases are a match to TRBD2. With 2 bases clipped from V and 7 bases from J, the junction kept 10 bases outside the gene matches. There are 16 residues in the CDR3. Per the germline V gene, CDR1 is DFQATT and CDR2 is SNEGSKA (reference sequence). CDR3 sequence reads: CSARSFTSGSLNEQFF. The CDR3 DNA reads TGCAGTGCTAGATCCTTTACTAGCGGGAGTTTAAATGAGCAGTTCTTC.

The rearrangement links TRBV7-8 to TRBJ2-2; 8 nucleotides agree with TRBD1. V trimming: 6 bases; J trimming: 4 bases; junction bases outside the gene matches: 7. Germline CDR1 reads SGHVS; CDR2 reads FQNEAQ. This CDR3 comprises 15 residues. CDR3 nucleotides: TGTGCCAGCAGTCCTAGGACAGGGATCACCGGGGAGCTGTTTTTT. This translates into CASSPRTGITGELFF.

The rearrangement links TRBV27 to TRBJ2-5; no reliable D call. Germline V gives CDR1 MNHEY, CDR2 SMNVEV (reference sequence). The V end was cut by 6 bases, the J end by 4 bases, with 12 bases between. CDR3 length: 13 residues. CDR3 coding DNA: TGTGCCAGCAGCCGATTAGTAGCAGAGACCCAGTACTTC. Translated: CASSRLVAETQYF.

This clonotype showed up just a few times. This chain uses TRBV21-1 with TRBJ1-2; no check of the table's D call, TRBD1, against the DNA was made. TRBV21-1 is a recognized pseudogene. The CDR3 length is 18 residues. The CDR3 here is CASSNPPRTGGRDYGYTF. CDR3 bases: TGTGCCAGCAGCAACCCTCCCCGGACAGGTGGTCGTGACTATGGCTACACCTTC.

This clonotype was seen more than once but under ten times. This rearrangement joins TRBV15 to TRBJ1-2; D uncertain. From germline, CDR1 is LNHNV and CDR2 YYDKDF (reference sequence). V lost 3 bases to trimming and J lost 5 bases, with 10 bases between them. The CDR3 spans 13 residues. CDR3 nucleotide sequence: TGTGCCACCAGCAGGGAGGACGGATATGGCTACACCTTC. This encodes CATSREDGYGYTF.

DNA for the CDR3: TGTGCCAGCAGCTCGGGACTAGCGGGATTTTACGAGCAGTACTTC. It encodes CASSSGLAGFYEQYF. The chain uses TRBV5-4 and TRBJ2-7; 13 bases are a match to TRBD2. Germline values: CDR1 SGHNT, CDR2 YYREEE (reference sequence). V lost 3 bases to trimming and J lost 4 bases; unmatched junction nucleotides: 4. The CDR3 length is 15 residues.

The V and J genes are TRBV28 and TRBJ1-2; D is undetermined. The germline V and J ends were trimmed by 5 bases and 3 bases, with 7 bases remaining between them. Germline values: CDR1 MDHEN, CDR2 SYDVKM. The CDR3 contains 12 residues. The CDR3 DNA reads as TGTGCCAGCAGTCCAGGCGACTATGGCTACACCTTC. As protein: CASSPGDYGYTF.

The CDR3 region has the DNA TGTGCCAGCAGCCCGACAGGGGGACCCTACAATGAGCAGTTCTTC. Translation: CASSPTGGPYNEQFF. The rearrangement uses TRBV7-9 and TRBJ2-1; 9 nucleotides match TRBD1. Germline CDR1 reads SEHNR; CDR2 reads FQNEAQ (reference sequence). The length of the CDR3 is 15 residues. V gave up 5 bases and J gave up 2 bases; unmatched junction bases: 4.

The rearrangement joins TRBV12-3 or TRBV12-4 to TRBJ1-2; 7 bases line up with TRBD1. V gave up 5 bases and J gave up 5 bases; unmatched junction bases: 5. The CDR3 has 13 amino acids. The DNA of the CDR3 is TGTGCCAGCAGTCCAGGACAGGAATATGGCTACACCTTC. Translating it yields CASSPGQEYGYTF.

This clonotype appeared a few times. The rearrangement links TRBV20-1 to TRBJ2-3; the match to TRBD2 covers 11 bases. Germline V gives CDR1 DFQATT, CDR2 SNEGSKA (reference sequence). The CDR3 spans 15 residues. With V trimmed by 5 bases and J by 6 bases, 10 bases remained unmatched. Written as DNA, the CDR3 is TGCAGTGCTGGAAATAGCGGGAGGGCCATCGATACGCAGTATTTT. This gives the protein CSAGNSGRAIDTQYF.

A few counts support this clonotype. The V gene is TRBV10-2, the J gene TRBJ1-5; the D is unclear. Germline loops: CDR1 WSHSY, CDR2 SAAADI. CDR3 length equals 13 residues. V was shortened by 4 bases and J by 7 bases, with 11 bases between the two germline ends. CDR3 nucleotides: TGCGCCAGCAGTGCTACAGTAGAACAGCCCCAGCATTTT. Encoded protein: CASSATVEQPQHF.

The table lists this clonotype with a few counts. CDR3 protein: CSATKPHNQPQHF. DNA for the CDR3: TGCAGTGCTACTAAACCCCACAATCAGCCCCAGCATTTT. The rearrangement links TRBV20-1 to TRBJ1-5, with D unresolved. From germline, CDR1 is DFQATT and CDR2 SNEGSKA (reference sequence). Deletions cut 4 bases from V and 3 bases from J, with 10 bases between. This CDR3 is 13 amino acids long.

In its sample, this clonotype was seen a few times. The genes are TRBV6-2 or TRBV6-3 and TRBJ2-1; no clear D. The V and J ends lost 7 bases and 4 bases respectively, with 11 bases between them. The CDR3 length is 13 residues. Germline-derived CDR1 and CDR2 are MNHEY and SVGEGT. CDR3 in DNA: TGTGCCAGCAAGGCGTGGCTTTACAATGAGCAGTTCTTC. Translation gives CASKAWLYNEQFF.

The chain is built from TRBV10-3 and TRBJ2-1; TRBD2 aligns across 11 bases. The germline CDR1 and CDR2 sequences are ENHRY and SYGVKD. There are 13 residues in the CDR3. Trimming removed 10 bases from V and 3 bases from J; junction bases left unmatched: 2. The chain's CDR3 is CARLAGNYNEQFF. The CDR3 DNA follows: TGTGCCAGACTAGCGGGGAACTACAATGAGCAGTTCTTC.

This clonotype was recorded only once. The chain's CDR3 is CSVEPVTRGSEQFF. For the CDR3, the DNA is TGCAGCGTTGAACCCGTGACTAGGGGCAGTGAGCAGTTCTTC. The chain joins TRBV29-1 to TRBJ2-1, with D tentatively TRBD2 (6 bases). V was trimmed by 2 bases and J by 9 bases, leaving 17 bases between them. The germline V gene encodes CDR1 SQVTM and CDR2 ANQGSEA. The CDR3 extends over 14 amino acids.

This clonotype was found a few times. V usage is TRBV20-1 and J usage is TRBJ1-2; possibly TRBD1 for D (6 bases). V gave up 6 bases and J gave up 3 bases, with 11 bases separating them. This CDR3 comprises 12 residues. Germline CDR1 DFQATT, CDR2 SNEGSKA (reference sequence). In DNA, the CDR3 is TGCAGTGCCTCAGGGGTGGACTATGGCTACACCTTC. Translation: CSASGVDYGYTF.

The chain recombines TRBV24-1 with TRBJ1-2; the D gene is possibly TRBD1 (5 bases). Germline lookup yields CDR1 KGHDR and CDR2 SFDVKD. The V end lost 5 bases, the J end lost 11 bases, and 14 bases lay between the germline ends. CDR3 length equals 12 residues. The CDR3 reads CATSGIRDLYTF. In DNA form, the CDR3 reads TGTGCCACCAGTGGAATCAGGGATCTGTACACCTTC.

CDR3 loop: CAWGPSGTDTQYF. In DNA, the CDR3 is TGTGCCTGGGGCCCTAGCGGGACAGATACGCAGTATTTT. The V gene is TRBV30, the J gene TRBJ2-3; TRBD2 matches 8 bases. J lost 3 bases, V lost 5 bases, and 4 bases had no gene match. This CDR3 has 13 residues. The germline V gene has CDR1 GTSNPN and CDR2 SVGIG (reference sequence).

CDR3 loop: CSAPENTEAFF. The CDR3 bases are TGCAGTGCTCCCGAGAACACTGAAGCTTTCTTT. The V gene is TRBV20-1, the J gene TRBJ1-1; D uncertain. The CDR3 runs 11 residues. Germline assignment: CDR1 DFQATT and CDR2 SNEGSKA (reference sequence). The germline V and J ends were trimmed by 5 bases and 1 base, with 5 bases remaining between them.

The CDR3 nucleotides are TGTGCCATCAGTGAGTCGTTCCCAGGGAGTGGGAACACTGAAGCTTTCTTT. Translating gives CAISESFPGSGNTEAFF. The chain employs TRBV10-3 and TRBJ1-1, with TRBD1 as a possible D gene (5 bases). Germline V lookup: CDR1 ENHRY, CDR2 SYGVKD. The CDR3 extends over 17 amino acids. Trimming left V 0 bases short and J 1 base short, with 15 bases between.

The chain's CDR3 is CASSQDRGAGNTIYF. CDR3 nucleotide sequence: TGCGCCAGCAGCCAAGATCGGGGGGCTGGAAACACCATATATTTT. The V and J genes are TRBV4-3 and TRBJ1-3; a weak D match, TRBD1 (5 bases). The CDR3 has 15 amino acids. V was shortened by 0 bases and J by 2 bases, with 8 bases between the two germline ends. Looked up from germline, CDR1 is LGHNA and CDR2 is YSLEER.

The J gene is TRBJ1-5, the V gene TRBV7-2; D unclear. The V gene lost 7 bases and the J gene lost 6 bases, with 13 bases spanning the gap. CDR1 is SGHTA, CDR2 FQGNSA, per germline. This CDR3 is 13 amino acids long. This CDR3 reads CASTRGGIQPQHF. In DNA form, the CDR3 reads TGTGCCAGCACCCGAGGTGGGATTCAGCCCCAGCATTTT.

The rearrangement uses TRBV29-1 and TRBJ2-1, with TRBD2 matching 14 bases. The J segment lost 5 bases and the V segment lost 5 bases, leaving 2 bases of the junction unmatched. Germline CDR1 SQVTM, CDR2 ANQGSEA. This CDR3 region has 14 residues. This CDR3 is CSVRTSGRHNEQFF. CDR3 nucleotides: TGCAGCGTTAGGACTAGCGGGAGGCACAATGAGCAGTTCTTC.

CDR3 region: CASSQVLDSSGNTIYF. CDR3 coding DNA: TGCGCCAGCAGCCAAGTCTTGGACTCCTCTGGAAACACCATATATTTT. The rearrangement uses TRBV4-3 and TRBJ1-3; no reliable D call. The CDR3 covers 16 residues. Germline assignment: CDR1 LGHNA and CDR2 YSLEER. With 1 base removed from V and 0 bases from J, the gap between germline ends came to 10 bases.